One and the same sample provided the 19 T cell receptor beta chains below, sequenced in a study of T-cell reconstitution after alpha-beta-depleted transplantation in children. A library of TCRbeta sequences, prepared with unique molecular identifiers, was generated. TCRdb used MiXCR to reprocess the PCR reads, holding one entry per CDR3 protein. The sample records 350,000 to 450,000 distinct CDR3 sequences, roughly 21% being singletons. The sample in question was PBMCs from the stem cell graft donor, obtained from the stem cell graft. The source of these receptors is a human donor who donated a stem cell graft to a child with acute myeloid leukemia.

This clonotype was seen more than once but under ten times. Its ends do not fully match the called genes, so a read error is possible. The chain links TRBV20-1 to TRBJ2-3; 11 nucleotides line up with TRBD2. Germline-derived CDR1 and CDR2 are DFQATT and SNEGSKA (reference sequence). The CDR3 is 16 residues long. CDR3 DNA sequence: TGCAGCGCTAGCGGGAGGCCCACGGATGAAACAGATACGCAGTATTTT. Translating gives CSASGRPTDETDTQYF.

This clonotype has only a few counts. This chain uses TRBV27 with TRBJ2-1, with D perhaps TRBD2 (5 bases). The CDR3 loop spans 15 amino acids. Germline V CDR1 and CDR2: MNHEY, SMNVEV (reference sequence). Trimming removed 8 bases at V and 6 bases at J, with 20 bases between. CDR3 DNA sequence: TGTGCCAGCGGGAGCGGTGGGGATCATGCCAATGAGCAGTTCTTC. Its protein is CASGSGGDHANEQFF.

The chain combines TRBV9 with TRBJ2-2, with 9 bases that match TRBD1. Germline V lookup: CDR1 SGDLS, CDR2 YYNGEE. V trimming: 4 bases; J trimming: 4 bases; junction bases outside the gene matches: 11. This CDR3 comprises 17 residues. DNA for the CDR3: TGTGCCAGCAGCACCCCCGGGACAGGGTCGGTCACCGGGGAGCTGTTTTTT. Residues: CASSTPGTGSVTGELFF. The full variable domain, in which reference TRBV9 and TRBJ2-2 provide the parts outside the CDR3, is DSGVTQTPKHLITATGQRVTLRCSPRSGDLSVYWYQQSLDQGLQFLIQYYNGEERAKGNILERFSAQQFPDLHSELNLSSLELGDSALYFCASSTPGTGSVTGELFFGEGSRLTVL.

This clonotype was counted at least ten times. This chain joins TRBV5-1 and TRBJ1-5, with unresolved D. Per the germline V gene, CDR1 is SGHRS and CDR2 is YFSETQ. The CDR3 sequence is 16 residues long. The ends were cut back, 4 bases at V and 0 bases at J, with 14 bases in the middle. The CDR3 nucleotides read TGCGCCAGCAGCCCGTCCCCAGGCACTAGCAATCAGCCCCAGCATTTT. Its protein is CASSPSPGTSNQPQHF.

This chain links TRBV11-2 with TRBJ2-1, with D possibly called TRBD1 or TRBD2 (5 bases each). The CDR3 sequence is 14 residues long. Germline V gene lookup returns CDR1 SGHAT and CDR2 FQNNGV. V lost 7 bases, J lost 4 bases, and 14 bases lay in between. As DNA, the CDR3 is TGTGCCAGCACCACCGGGACCATTTACAATGAGCAGTTCTTC. Protein product: CASTTGTIYNEQFF.

This clonotype was found a few times. The chain couples TRBV20-1 to TRBJ2-5; D might be TRBD2 (6 bases). This CDR3 has 15 amino acids. Trimming took 6 bases from V and 2 from J, leaving 19 bases between them. Germline lookup yields CDR1 DFQATT and CDR2 SNEGSKA (reference sequence). For the CDR3, the DNA is TGCAGTGCAATGGACGGCGGGACGACACAAGAGACCCAGTACTTC. It encodes CSAMDGGTTQETQYF.

This chain connects TRBV20-1 to TRBJ2-1, with a possible D match to TRBD2 (5 bases). V was pared by 5 bases and J by 0 bases, with 11 bases between. The length of the CDR3 is 14 residues. Germline CDR1 DFQATT, CDR2 SNEGSKA (reference sequence). CDR3 amino acids: CSADDYNSYNEQFF. DNA of the CDR3: TGCAGTGCTGACGACTACAACTCCTACAATGAGCAGTTCTTC.

This clonotype was found a few times. This chain connects TRBV6-1 to TRBJ2-6; D unresolved. The V end lost 7 bases, the J end lost 1 base, and 11 bases lay between the germline ends. The CDR3 runs to 15 residues. Germline lookup yields CDR1 MNHNS and CDR2 SASEGT. The CDR3 loop reads CASIPSGSGANVLTF. The CDR3 nucleotides read TGTGCCAGCATCCCGTCCGGGTCTGGGGCCAACGTCCTGACTTTC.

The chain links TRBV27 to TRBJ2-1; 7 nucleotides match TRBD2. The CDR3 is made up of 16 amino acids. From germline, CDR1 is MNHEY and CDR2 SMNVEV (reference sequence). After removal of 3 bases from V and 2 bases from J, the junction contained 7 bases not matched to a gene. The chain's CDR3 is CASSFFSGSPYNEQFF. CDR3 in DNA: TGTGCCAGCAGTTTCTTTAGCGGGTCGCCCTACAATGAGCAGTTCTTC.

The chain has TRBV6-1 and TRBJ1-5; a weak D match, TRBD1 (5 bases). The V end lost 1 base, the J end lost 6 bases, and 13 bases lay between the germline ends. Germline CDR1 is MNHNS and CDR2 is SASEGT. This CDR3 comprises 15 residues. This chain's CDR3 is CASSEDDGRGQPQHF. The CDR3 nucleotides are TGTGCCAGCAGTGAAGATGATGGGAGGGGTCAGCCCCAGCATTTT.

J is TRBJ2-7 and V is TRBV7-8; D remains ambiguous. The V end was cut by 8 bases, the J end by 0 bases, with 8 bases between. The CDR3 contains 12 residues. Germline-derived CDR1 and CDR2 are SGHVS and FQNEAQ. The CDR3 spells CASAVSSYEQYF. For the CDR3, the DNA is TGTGCCAGCGCGGTCAGCTCCTACGAGCAGTACTTC.

This clonotype was observed many times. The chain joins TRBV12-3 or TRBV12-4 to TRBJ2-1, with a weak D call TRBD2 (6 bases). The CDR3 is made up of 15 amino acids. V shed 6 bases and J shed 0 bases, with 12 bases lying between them. For the CDR3, the DNA is TGTGCCAGCAGAGTTGCGGGGAGCTCCTACAATGAGCAGTTCTTC. As protein: CASRVAGSSYNEQFF.

The table lists this clonotype with a few counts. The V gene is TRBV28, the J gene TRBJ2-3; 9 bases are shared with TRBD1. The J segment lost 1 base and the V segment lost 8 bases, leaving 10 bases of the junction unmatched. The CDR3 has 16 amino acids. In germline, CDR1 is MDHEN, CDR2 SYDVKM. The CDR3 is CASSTDRGIGTDTQYF. The CDR3 nucleotides are TGTGCCAGCTCGACTGACAGGGGGATCGGCACAGATACGCAGTATTTT. The variable domain in full, completed from reference TRBV28 and TRBJ2-3, reads DVKVTQSSRYLVKRTGEKVFLECVQDMDHENMFWYRQDPGLGLRLIYFSYDVKMKEKGDIPEGYSVSREKKERFSLILESASTNQTSMYLCASSTDRGIGTDTQYFGPGTRLTVL.

The V and J genes are TRBV7-2 and TRBJ2-5, with TRBD2 as a possible D gene (5 bases). Trimming took off 5 bases at V and 2 bases at J, with 15 bases between the two ends. Germline V CDR1 and CDR2: SGHTA, FQGNSA. The CDR3 extends over 15 amino acids. CDR3 in amino acids: CASSPGPRDQETQYF. DNA of the CDR3: TGTGCCAGCAGCCCAGGCCCCCGGGATCAAGAGACCCAGTACTTC.

This clonotype came up many times. This chain uses TRBV12-3 or TRBV12-4 with TRBJ2-1; 12 bases are a match to TRBD2. V was clipped by 6 bases and J by 9 bases; unmatched bases: 12. This CDR3 spans 16 amino acids. The CDR3 here is CASRGASGRASGEQFF. For the CDR3, the DNA is TGTGCCAGCAGGGGGGCTAGCGGGAGGGCCTCGGGTGAGCAGTTCTTC.

The J gene is TRBJ2-5, the V gene TRBV28; TRBD2 matches 8 bases. V dropped 7 bases and J dropped 5; count of bases not matched to a gene: 9. CDR1 is MDHEN and CDR2 is SYDVKM in the germline V gene. The CDR3 contains 14 residues. The CDR3 sequence is CASTVGGDSETQYF. CDR3 bases: TGTGCCAGCACCGTCGGGGGGGATTCGGAGACCCAGTACTTC.

This clonotype was counted only a few times. V and J are TRBV27 and TRBJ1-2, with 9 bases aligning to TRBD1. The CDR3 covers 14 residues. Trimming at V came to 5 bases and at J to 6 bases, leaving 7 bases not matched to a gene. Germline CDR1 reads MNHEY; CDR2 reads SMNVEV (reference sequence). DNA for the CDR3: TGTGCCAGCAGTCCGCGGGGACAGGGCCATGGCTACACCTTC. Protein sequence: CASSPRGQGHGYTF.

The V gene is TRBV18, the J gene TRBJ2-7, with 8 bases aligning to TRBD1. CDR1 KGHSH and CDR2 LQKENI come from the germline V gene. The length of the CDR3 is 16 residues. V lost 3 bases and J lost 2; bases outside the gene matches: 9. DNA for the CDR3: TGTGCCAGCTCACCTGTCCAGGGGGCAGGAGCCTACGAGCAGTACTTC. Translating gives CASSPVQGAGAYEQYF.

The genes are TRBV7-9 and TRBJ2-7; tentatively, D is TRBD1 (6 bases). This CDR3 is built from 14 residues. V shed 4 bases and J shed 0 bases, with 10 bases lying between them. Germline CDR1 is SEHNR and CDR2 is FQNEAQ (reference sequence). The DNA of the CDR3 is TGTGCCAGCAGCTCAGGACAGTACTCCTACGAGCAGTACTTC. This encodes CASSSGQYSYEQYF.